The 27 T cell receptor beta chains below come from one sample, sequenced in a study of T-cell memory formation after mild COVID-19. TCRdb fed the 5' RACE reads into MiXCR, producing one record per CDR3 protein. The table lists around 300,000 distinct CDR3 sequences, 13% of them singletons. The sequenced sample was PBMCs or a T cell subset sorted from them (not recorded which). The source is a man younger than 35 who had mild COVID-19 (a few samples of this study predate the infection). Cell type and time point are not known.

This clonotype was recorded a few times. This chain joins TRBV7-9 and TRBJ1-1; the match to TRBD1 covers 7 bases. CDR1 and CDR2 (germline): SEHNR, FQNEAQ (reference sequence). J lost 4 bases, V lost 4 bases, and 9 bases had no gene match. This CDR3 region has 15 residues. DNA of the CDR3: TGTGCCAGCAGCTCGACAGGGCTACCGAGCACTGAAGCTTTCTTT. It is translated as CASSSTGLPSTEAFF.

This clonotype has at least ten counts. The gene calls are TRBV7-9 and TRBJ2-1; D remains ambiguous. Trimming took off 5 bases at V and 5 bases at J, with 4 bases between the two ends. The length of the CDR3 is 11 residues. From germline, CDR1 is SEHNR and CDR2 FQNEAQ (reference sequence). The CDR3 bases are TGTGCCAGCAGCCCAGACAATGAGCAGTTCTTC. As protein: CASSPDNEQFF.

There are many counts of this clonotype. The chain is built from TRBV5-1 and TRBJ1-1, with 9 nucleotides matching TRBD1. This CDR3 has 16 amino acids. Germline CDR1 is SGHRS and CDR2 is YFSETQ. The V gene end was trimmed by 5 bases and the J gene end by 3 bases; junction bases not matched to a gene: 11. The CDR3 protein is CASRPGTGTYYTEAFF. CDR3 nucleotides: TGCGCCAGCAGGCCCGGGACAGGGACATATTACACTGAAGCTTTCTTT.

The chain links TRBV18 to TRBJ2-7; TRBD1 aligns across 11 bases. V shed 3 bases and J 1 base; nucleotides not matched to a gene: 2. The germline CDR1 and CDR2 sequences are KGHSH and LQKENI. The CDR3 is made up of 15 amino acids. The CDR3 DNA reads TGTGCCAGCTCACCGGGACAGGGGGGGTCCTACGAGCAGTACGTC. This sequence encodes CASSPGQGGSYEQYV.

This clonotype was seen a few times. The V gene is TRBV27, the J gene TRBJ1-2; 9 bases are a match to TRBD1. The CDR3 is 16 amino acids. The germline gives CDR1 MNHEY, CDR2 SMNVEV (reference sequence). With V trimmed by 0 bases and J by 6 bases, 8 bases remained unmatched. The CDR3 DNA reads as TGTGCCAGCAGTTTATCGATGGGACAGGGCCTGGATGGCTACACCTTC. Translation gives CASSLSMGQGLDGYTF.

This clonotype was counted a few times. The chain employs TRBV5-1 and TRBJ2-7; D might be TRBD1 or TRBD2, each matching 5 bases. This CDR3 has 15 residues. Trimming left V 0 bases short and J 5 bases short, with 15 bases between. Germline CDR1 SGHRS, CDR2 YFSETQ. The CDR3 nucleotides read TGCGCCAGCAGCTTGGCGACGGGGCCTGGAGACGAGCAGTACGTC. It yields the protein CASSLATGPGDEQYV.

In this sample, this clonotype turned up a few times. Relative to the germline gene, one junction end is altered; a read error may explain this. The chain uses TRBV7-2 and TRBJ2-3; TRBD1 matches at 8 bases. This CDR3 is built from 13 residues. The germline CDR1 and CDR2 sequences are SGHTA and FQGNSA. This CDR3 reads CASSTQGAQACAF. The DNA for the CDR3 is TGTGCCAGCAGCACGCAGGGGGCGCAGGCTTGTGCATTT. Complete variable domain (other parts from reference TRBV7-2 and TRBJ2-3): GAGVSQSPSNKVTEKGKDVELRCDPISGHTALYWYRQSLGQGLEFLIYFQGNSAPDKSGLPSDRFSAERTGGSVSTLTIQRTQQEDSAVYLCASSTQGAQACAFGPGTRLTVL.

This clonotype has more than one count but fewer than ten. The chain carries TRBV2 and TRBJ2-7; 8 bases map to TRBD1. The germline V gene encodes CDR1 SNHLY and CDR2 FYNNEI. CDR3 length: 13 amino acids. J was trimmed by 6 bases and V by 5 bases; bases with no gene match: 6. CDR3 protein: CASSYTTGGEQYF. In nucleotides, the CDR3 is TGTGCCAGCAGTTACACTACAGGGGGCGAGCAGTACTTC. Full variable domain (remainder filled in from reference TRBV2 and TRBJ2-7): EPEVTQTPSHQVTQMGQEVILRCVPISNHLYFYWYRQILGQKVEFLVSFYNNEISEKSEIFDDQFSVERPDGSNFTLKIRSTKLEDSAMYFCASSYTTGGEQYFGPGTRLTVT.

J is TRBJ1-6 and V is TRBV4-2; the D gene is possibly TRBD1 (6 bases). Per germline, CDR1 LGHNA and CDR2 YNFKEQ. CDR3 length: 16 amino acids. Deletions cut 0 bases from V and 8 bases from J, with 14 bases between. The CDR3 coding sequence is TGTGCCAGCAGCCAAGAGGCGGGGGCGCGGTATTCACCCCTCCACTTT. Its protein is CASSQEAGARYSPLHF.

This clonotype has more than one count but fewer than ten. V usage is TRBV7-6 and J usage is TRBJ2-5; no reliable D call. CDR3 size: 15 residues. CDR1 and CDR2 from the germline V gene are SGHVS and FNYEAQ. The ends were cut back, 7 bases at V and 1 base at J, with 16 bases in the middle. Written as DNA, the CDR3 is TGTGCCAGCACCGCCCTGTCGTGGGTCCAAGAGACCCAGTACTTC. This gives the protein CASTALSWVQETQYF.

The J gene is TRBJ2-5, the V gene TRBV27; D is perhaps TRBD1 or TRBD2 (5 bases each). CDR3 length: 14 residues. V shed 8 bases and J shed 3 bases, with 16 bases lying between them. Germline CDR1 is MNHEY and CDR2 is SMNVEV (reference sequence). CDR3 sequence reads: CASASSGTEETQYF. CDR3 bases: TGTGCCAGCGCCTCGTCCGGGACGGAAGAGACCCAGTACTTC.

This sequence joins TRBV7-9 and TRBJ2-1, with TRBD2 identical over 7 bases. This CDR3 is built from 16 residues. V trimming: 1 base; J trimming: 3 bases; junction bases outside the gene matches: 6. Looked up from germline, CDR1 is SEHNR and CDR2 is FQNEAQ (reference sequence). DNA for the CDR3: TGTGCCAGCAGCTTAGTCATGCGGGGGATCTACAATGAGCAGTTCTTC. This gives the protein CASSLVMRGIYNEQFF.

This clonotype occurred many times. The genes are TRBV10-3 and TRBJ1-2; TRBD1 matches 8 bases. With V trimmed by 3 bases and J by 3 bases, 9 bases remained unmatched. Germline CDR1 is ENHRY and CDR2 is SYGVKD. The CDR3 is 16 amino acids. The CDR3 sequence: CAISDTQGAAYYGYTF. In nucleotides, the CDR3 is TGTGCCATCAGTGATACTCAGGGGGCGGCTTACTATGGCTACACCTTC.

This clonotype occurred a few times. CDR3 sequence: CASSHPGREKLFF. The CDR3 DNA follows: TGCGCCAGCAGCCACCCCGGTCGTGAAAAACTGTTTTTT. The genes are TRBV4-1 and TRBJ1-4; the D is unclear. V dropped 3 bases and J dropped 7 bases, with 9 bases sitting between them. This CDR3 has 13 amino acids. The germline CDR1 and CDR2 sequences are MGHRA and YSYEKL.

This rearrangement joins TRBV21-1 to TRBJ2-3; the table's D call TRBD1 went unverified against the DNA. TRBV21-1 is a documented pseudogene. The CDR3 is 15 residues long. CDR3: CASSKRTTSTDTQYF. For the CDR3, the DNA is TGTGCCAGCAGCAAACGGACAACTAGCACAGATACGCAGTATTTT.

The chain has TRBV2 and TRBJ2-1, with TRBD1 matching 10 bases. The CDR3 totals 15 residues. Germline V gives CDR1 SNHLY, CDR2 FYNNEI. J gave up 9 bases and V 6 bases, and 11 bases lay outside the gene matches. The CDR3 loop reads CASRGTGVFFGEQFF. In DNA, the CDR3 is TGTGCCAGCAGGGGGACAGGGGTTTTTTTTGGTGAGCAGTTCTTC.

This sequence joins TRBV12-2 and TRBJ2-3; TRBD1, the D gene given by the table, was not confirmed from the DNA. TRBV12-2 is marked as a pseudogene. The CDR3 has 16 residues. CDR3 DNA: TGTGCAAGTCGCTCCAAGGGGGGTGAGGGCACAGATACGCAGTATTTT. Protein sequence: CASRSKGGEGTDTQYF.

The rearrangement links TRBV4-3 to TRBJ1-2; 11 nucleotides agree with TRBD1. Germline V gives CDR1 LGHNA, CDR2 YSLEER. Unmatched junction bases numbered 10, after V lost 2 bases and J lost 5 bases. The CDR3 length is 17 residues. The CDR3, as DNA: TGCGCCAGCAGCCAACTCCTGGACAGGGGGCAAGAGTATGGCTACACCTTC. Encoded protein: CASSQLLDRGQEYGYTF.

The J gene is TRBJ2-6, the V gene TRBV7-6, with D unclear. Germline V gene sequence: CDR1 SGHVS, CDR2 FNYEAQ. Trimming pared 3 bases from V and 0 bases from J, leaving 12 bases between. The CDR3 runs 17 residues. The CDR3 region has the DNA TGTGCCAGCAGCTTTGGCGTTGCTCACTCTGGGGCCAACGTCCTGACTTTC. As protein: CASSFGVAHSGANVLTF.

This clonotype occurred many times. This chain's CDR3 is CASSHTSGTGTEAFF. The DNA of the CDR3 is TGCGCCAGCAGCCACACTTCCGGGACCGGGACTGAAGCTTTCTTT. The V and J genes are TRBV4-1 and TRBJ1-1; perhaps TRBD1 as D (5 bases). V was shortened by 3 bases and J by 5 bases, with 16 bases between the two germline ends. This CDR3 has 15 residues. Looked up from germline, CDR1 is MGHRA and CDR2 is YSYEKL.

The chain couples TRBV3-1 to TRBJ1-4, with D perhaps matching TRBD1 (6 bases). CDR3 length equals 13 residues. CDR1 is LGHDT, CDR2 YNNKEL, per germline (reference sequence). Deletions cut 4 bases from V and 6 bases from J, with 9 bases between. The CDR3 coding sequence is TGTGCCAGCAGCCTGACAGGTCATGAAAAACTGTTTTTT. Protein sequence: CASSLTGHEKLFF.

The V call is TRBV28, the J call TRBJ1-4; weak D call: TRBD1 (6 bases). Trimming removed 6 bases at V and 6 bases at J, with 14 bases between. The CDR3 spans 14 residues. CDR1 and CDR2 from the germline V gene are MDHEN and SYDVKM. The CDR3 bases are TGTGCCAGCAGCCTAGGGGGGGTTCATGAAAAACTGTTTTTT. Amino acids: CASSLGGVHEKLFF. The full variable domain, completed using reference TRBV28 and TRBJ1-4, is DVKVTQSSRYLVKRTGEKVFLECVQDMDHENMFWYRQDPGLGLRLIYFSYDVKMKEKGDIPEGYSVSREKKERFSLILESASTNQTSMYLCASSLGGVHEKLFFGSGTQLSVL.

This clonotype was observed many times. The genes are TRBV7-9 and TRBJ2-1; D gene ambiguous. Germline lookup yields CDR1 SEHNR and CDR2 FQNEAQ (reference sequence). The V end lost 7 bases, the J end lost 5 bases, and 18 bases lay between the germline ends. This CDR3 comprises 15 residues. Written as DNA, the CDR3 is TGTGCCAGCACCGTCTTACTTCCTGCAAACAATGAGCAGTTCTTC. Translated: CASTVLLPANNEQFF.

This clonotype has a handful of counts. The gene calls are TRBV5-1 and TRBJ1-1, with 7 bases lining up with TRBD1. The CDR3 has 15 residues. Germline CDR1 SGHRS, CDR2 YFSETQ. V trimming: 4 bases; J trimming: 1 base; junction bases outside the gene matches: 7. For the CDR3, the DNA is TGCGCCAGCAGCCTGGACAGGCCGGGGAACACTGAAGCTTTCTTT. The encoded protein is CASSLDRPGNTEAFF.

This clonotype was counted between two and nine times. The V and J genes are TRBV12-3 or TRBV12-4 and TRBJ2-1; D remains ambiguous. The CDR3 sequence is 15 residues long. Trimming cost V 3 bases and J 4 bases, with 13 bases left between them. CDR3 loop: CASSFPNGGYNEQFF. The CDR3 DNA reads TGTGCCAGCAGTTTCCCGAATGGTGGGTACAATGAGCAGTTCTTC.

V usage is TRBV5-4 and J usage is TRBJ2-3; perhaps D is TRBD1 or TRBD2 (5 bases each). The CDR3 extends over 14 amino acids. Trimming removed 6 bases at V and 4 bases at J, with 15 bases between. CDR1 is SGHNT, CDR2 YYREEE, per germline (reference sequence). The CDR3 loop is CASTSRRGPDTQYF. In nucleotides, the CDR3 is TGTGCCAGCACCTCCCGACGGGGCCCAGATACGCAGTATTTT.

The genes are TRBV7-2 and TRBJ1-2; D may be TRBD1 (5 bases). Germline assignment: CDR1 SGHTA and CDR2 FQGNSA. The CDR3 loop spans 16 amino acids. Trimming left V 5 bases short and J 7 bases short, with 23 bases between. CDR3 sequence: CASSPRDAGLWGGYTF. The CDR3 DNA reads TGTGCCAGCAGCCCACGGGACGCCGGGTTATGGGGTGGCTACACCTTC.